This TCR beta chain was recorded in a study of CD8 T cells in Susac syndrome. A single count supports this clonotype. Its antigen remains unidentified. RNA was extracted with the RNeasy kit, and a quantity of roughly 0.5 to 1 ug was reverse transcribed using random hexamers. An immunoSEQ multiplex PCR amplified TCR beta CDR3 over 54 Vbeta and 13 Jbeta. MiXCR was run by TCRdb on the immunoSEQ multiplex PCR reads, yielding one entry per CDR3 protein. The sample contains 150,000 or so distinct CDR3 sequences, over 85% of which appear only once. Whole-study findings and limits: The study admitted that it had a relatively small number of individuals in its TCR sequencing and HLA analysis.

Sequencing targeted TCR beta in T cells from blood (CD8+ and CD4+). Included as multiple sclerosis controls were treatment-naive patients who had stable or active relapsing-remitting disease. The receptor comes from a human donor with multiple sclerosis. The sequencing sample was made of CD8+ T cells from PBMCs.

The CDR3 reads CASSASGTGPRAFF. In nucleotides, the CDR3 is TGTGCCAGCAGTGCCTCTGGGACAGGGCCCAGGGCTTTCTTT. This rearrangement joins TRBV9 to TRBJ1-1, with 9 bases lining up with TRBD1. CDR3 size: 14 residues. Germline V CDR1 and CDR2: SGDLS, YYNGEE. The ends lost 5 bases at V and 11 bases at J; junction bases unmatched: 13.